This TCR beta chain was captured in a study of blood T cells in healthy people across ages. A sample-barcoded 5' primer and a J-beta primer mix were used in a second PCR of roughly 7 to 11 cycles. Sequencing of every sample gave 2.5 million or more CDR3-containing paired-end reads. TCRdb fed the 5' RACE reads into MiXCR, producing one record per CDR3 protein. Of around 1.7 million distinct CDR3 sequences listed, 28% were seen once; the top ten hold approximately 7.7%. The CDR3 consists of 13 residues. Between the trimmed V and J ends, which lost 6 bases and 7 bases, there was a span of 16 bases. Germline V gene lookup returns CDR1 SNHLY and CDR2 FYNNEI.

The V call is TRBV2, the J call TRBJ2-7; D could derive from TRBD1 or TRBD2 (6 bases each). This clonotype was sampled from a young woman in good health. The sample was blood. CDR3 sequence reads: CASREGVGAEQYF. CDR3 in DNA: TGTGCCAGCAGGGAGGGGGTCGGGGCGGAGCAGTACTTC.